Sequencing of this T cell receptor beta chain was carried out in a study of T-cell memory formation after mild COVID-19. There are a few counts of this clonotype. What it recognizes is unknown. Study-wide points: A balance of CD4 and CD8 characterized clones contracting day 15 to 85, whereas later expanders leaned CD4+.

The V and J ends lost 4 bases and 6 bases, in that order; junction bases with no gene match: 5. The length of the CDR3 is 15 residues. CDR1 and CDR2 from the germline V gene are MNHEY and SVGAGI. Via MiXCR, TCRdb re-called the 5' RACE reads, giving one row per CDR3 protein. The sample holds a few hundred thousand distinct CDR3 sequences; roughly 20% are singletons and the top ten take under 15%. J is TRBJ2-1 and V is TRBV6-5; TRBD2 matches 11 bases. What was sequenced was PBMCs or a T cell subset sorted from them (not recorded which). The origin of this receptor is an adult woman who had mild COVID-19 (a few samples of this study predate the infection). Cell type and time point are not known. CDR3 residues: CASSLAGGPLNEQFF. The DNA for the CDR3 is TGTGCCAGCAGTTTAGCGGGGGGGCCTCTCAATGAGCAGTTCTTC.